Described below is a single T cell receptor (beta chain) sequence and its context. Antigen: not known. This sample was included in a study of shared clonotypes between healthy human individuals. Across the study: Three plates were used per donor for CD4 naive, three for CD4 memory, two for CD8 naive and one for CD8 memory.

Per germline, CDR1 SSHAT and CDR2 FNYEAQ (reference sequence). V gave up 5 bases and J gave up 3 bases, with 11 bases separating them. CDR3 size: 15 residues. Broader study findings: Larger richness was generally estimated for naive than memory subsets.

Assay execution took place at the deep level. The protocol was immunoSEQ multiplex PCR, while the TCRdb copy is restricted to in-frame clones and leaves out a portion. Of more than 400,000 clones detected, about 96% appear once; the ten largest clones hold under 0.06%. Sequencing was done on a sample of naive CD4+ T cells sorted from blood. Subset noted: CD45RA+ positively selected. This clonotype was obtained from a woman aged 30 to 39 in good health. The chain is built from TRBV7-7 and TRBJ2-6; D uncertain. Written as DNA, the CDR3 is TGTGCCAGCAGCCCCGACGGTGATGGGGCCAACGTCCTGACTTTC. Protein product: CASSPDGDGANVLTF.